There are a few counts of the clone carrying this TCR beta chain. The target antigen is unknown. This sample was taken from a study of T cells in Graves' hyperthyroidism and ophthalmopathy. Study information: Peripheral blood was drawn at first diagnosis, prior to all treatment. Study findings and constraints: In the analysis, a 13 V-J model separated ophthalmopathy from stable hyperthyroidism.

Trimming at V came to 6 bases and at J to 10 bases, leaving 13 bases not matched to a gene. The CDR3 runs to 15 residues. The germline CDR1 and CDR2 sequences are MNHEY and SVGEGT. Amplification of TCR beta CDR3 regions was performed using RNA transcripts as template. Primed by the HTBI set, a first-round RT-PCR was run on the TCR CDR3. From the multiplex PCR reads, TCRdb called clonotypes with MiXCR, one entry per CDR3 protein. The sample consists of over 250,000 distinct CDR3 sequences, about 20% of them appearing once. Sequenced input: blood. The genes are TRBV6-2 or TRBV6-3 and TRBJ2-1; 9 bases align to TRBD2. The TCR comes from a man younger than 45 with Graves' ophthalmopathy. DNA of the CDR3: TGTGCCAGCAGAAATGCGGGGCTAGCGGGATTCGAGCAGTTCTTC. Protein sequence: CASRNAGLAGFEQFF.